Many counts were recorded for the clone carrying this T cell receptor beta chain. Trimming cost V 1 base and J 5 bases, with 11 bases left between them. CDR3 size: 14 residues. In germline, CDR1 is SEHNR, CDR2 FQNEAQ (reference sequence). This sample was included in a study of T-cell reconstitution after alpha-beta-depleted transplantation in children. Unique molecular identifiers were incorporated into the prepared TCRbeta library. TCRdb independently ran MiXCR on the PCR reads; one entry per CDR3 protein. The sample shows about 230,000 distinct CDR3 sequences, 9.7% of them seen only once. V usage is TRBV7-9 and J usage is TRBJ1-1; D perhaps matches TRBD1 (6 bases). The source material was PBMCs from the stem cell graft donor, sampled from the stem cell graft. This TCR was recovered from a human donor who donated a stem cell graft to a child with SCID. The CDR3 bases are TGTGCCAGCAGCTTAGTAGGGGGATTGACTGAAGCTTTCTTT. Amino acid sequence: CASSLVGGLTEAFF.